A single TCR beta chain is shown here with its context. The sample belongs to a study of radiotherapy plus CTLA-4 blockade in lung cancer. Germline CDR1 is LNHDA and CDR2 is SQIVND (reference sequence). Trimming removed 6 bases from V and 0 bases from J, with 10 bases in between. This CDR3 is 14 amino acids long. Only in-frame clones appear in the TCRdb table, and some are missing; sequencing was by immunoSEQ multiplex PCR. This table holds tens of thousands of clones, over 75% found once. The rearrangement links TRBV19 to TRBJ2-3; D is possibly TRBD1 (6 bases). The material sequenced was peripheral blood, taken from a patient treated with radiotherapy plus ipilimumab. The origin of this receptor is a human donor with non-small cell lung cancer who had stable disease on radiotherapy plus ipilimumab. CDR3 DNA sequence: TGTGCCAGTAGATTTCAGGGGAGCACAGATACGCAGTATTTT. Its translation is CASRFQGSTDTQYF.